This T cell receptor beta chain emerged from a study of blood T cell repertoires in COVID-19. For the study at large: From T cells, B-cell-depleted T cells, or PBMCs came the material, which was cDNA or gDNA.

Using immunoSEQ multiplex PCR, the repertoire was profiled, and TCRdb retains in-frame clones only, with some absent. The sample contains around 75,000 clones, approximately 80% of which appear only once. Seattle-derived patients entered the study during active infection and were followed longitudinally. This receptor was identified in a man in his fifties with COVID-19, enrolled during active disease. Sequenced material: peripheral blood.

The DNA of the CDR3 is TGTGCCAGCAGTGATTTTTTGGGGGCACAGGAAAAACTGTTTTTT. This gives the protein CASSDFLGAQEKLFF. The genes are TRBV25-1 and TRBJ1-4; tentative D call: TRBD1 (6 bases). Germline loops: CDR1 MGHDK, CDR2 SYGVNS. The CDR3 sequence is 15 residues long. The V end was cut by 3 bases, the J end by 8 bases, with 16 bases between.